This T cell receptor beta chain stems from a study of OX40 agonist ivuxolimab in advanced cancers. Overall study context: Every 2 weeks, ivuxolimab was infused into the patients intravenously at between 0.01 and 10 mg/kg.

Trimming took 1 base from V and 4 from J, leaving 10 bases between them. The CDR3 sequence is 14 residues long. Germline CDR1 reads SGHTA; CDR2 reads FQGNSA. To note about this clone: Antigen: not known.

Overall study results and limits: Nonresponders included some who also had low normalized T-cell clonal expansion. Not determined was the antigen specificity of the expanded peripheral T cells.

The table came from immunoSEQ multiplex PCR; TCRdb's copy has only in-frame clones and leaves some out. The table has tens of thousands of clones, approximately 83% seen once. The rearrangement joins TRBV7-2 to TRBJ1-2; weak D call: TRBD1 (5 bases). The sample here was CD4+ or CD8+ T cells sorted from blood, taken in a trial of the OX40 agonist ivuxolimab. The sequence was collected from an adult with an advanced solid tumor such as melanoma, head and neck, liver or kidney cancer. CDR3 DNA sequence: TGTGCCAGCAGCTTAGGAGGGGTCGCCTATGGCTACACCTTC. This encodes CASSLGGVAYGYTF.